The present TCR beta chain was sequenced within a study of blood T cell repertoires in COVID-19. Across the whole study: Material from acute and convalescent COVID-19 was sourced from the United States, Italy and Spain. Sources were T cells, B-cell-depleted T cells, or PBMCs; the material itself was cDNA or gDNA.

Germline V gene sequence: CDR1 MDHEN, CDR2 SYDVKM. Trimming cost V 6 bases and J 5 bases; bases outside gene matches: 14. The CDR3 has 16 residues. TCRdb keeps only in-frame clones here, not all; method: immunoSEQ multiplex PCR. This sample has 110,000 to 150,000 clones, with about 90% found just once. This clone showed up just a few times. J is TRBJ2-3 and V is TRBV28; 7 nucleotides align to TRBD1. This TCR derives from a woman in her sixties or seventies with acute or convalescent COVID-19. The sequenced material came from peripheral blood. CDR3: CASSQPPGTAKDTQYF. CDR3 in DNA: TGTGCCAGCAGCCAACCCCCCGGGACAGCTAAAGATACGCAGTATTTT.